This is a list of T cell receptor beta chains from one sample in a study of blood T cell repertoires in COVID-19. Sequencing used immunoSEQ multiplex PCR; TCRdb keeps in-frame clones, though not all of them. The sample lists some 260,000 clones; just over 85% were seen once. The sequenced sample was peripheral blood. All receptors derive from a man older than 75 with acute or convalescent COVID-19. The CDR3 runs from the conserved cysteine through the conserved F or W. A D gene is named only where the DNA matches it firmly. Rows give clone size only sometimes, using once, few, many, or a class for an expanded clone.

-	TRBV28	11	TRBJ1-2	once	CASNSGRGYTF	TGTGCCAGCAATTCGGGTCGGGGCTACACCTTC
TRBD2	TRBV18	14	TRBJ2-5	once	CASSPQAGGETQYF	TGTGCCAGCTCACCCCAAGCGGGGGGGGAGACCCAGTACTTC
TRBD1	TRBV5-1	16	TRBJ2-1	-	CASSSPYDRGSNEQFF	TGCGCCAGCAGCTCCCCCTACGACAGGGGGTCCAATGAGCAGTTCTTC
TRBD2	TRBV19	17	TRBJ2-1	few	CASSRPGLAGGHYEQFF	TGTGCCAGTAGTAGACCGGGACTAGCGGGAGGGCACTATGAGCAGTTCTTC
-	TRBV19	14	TRBJ1-1	few	CASGWGGRNTEAFF	TGTGCCAGTGGATGGGGGGGGAGAAACACTGAAGCTTTCTTT
-	TRBV4-3	14	TRBJ2-3	-	CASSPGTRGDTQYF	TGCGCCAGCAGCCCAGGAACGAGGGGGGATACGCAGTATTTT
TRBD1	TRBV15	17	TRBJ2-7	-	CATSRDSLGTGAHEQYF	TGTGCCACCAGCAGAGATTCCTTAGGAACAGGGGCACACGAGCAGTACTTC
TRBD2	TRBV14	15	TRBJ2-1	-	CASSQPGLADNEQFF	TGTGCCAGCAGCCAACCCGGACTAGCAGACAATGAGCAGTTCTTC
-	TRBV6-5	15	TRBJ2-7	-	CASSYLRHAAYEQYF	TGTGCCAGCAGTTACCTCCGACATGCAGCCTACGAGCAGTACTTC
-	TRBV19	14	TRBJ1-3	-	CASSIQVSGNTIYF	TGTGCCAGTAGTATTCAGGTCTCTGGAAACACCATATATTTT
TRBD1	TRBV5-1	17	TRBJ2-3	-	CASSLTSVTGGEDTQYF	TGCGCCAGCAGCTTGACGTCCGTGACAGGGGGGGAGGATACGCAGTATTTT
TRBD2	TRBV5-1	15	TRBJ2-7	-	CASSPIAGGPNEQYF	TGCGCCAGCAGCCCCATAGCGGGAGGGCCAAACGAGCAGTACTTC
-	TRBV2	14	TRBJ2-7	-	CASSSTTDQQGQYF	TGTGCCAGCAGTTCTACCACAGACCAGCAGGGGCAGTACTTC
-	TRBV10-3	12	TRBJ2-3	-	CAIGRGSDTQYF	TGTGCCATCGGTCGGGGTTCAGATACGCAGTATTTT
TRBD1	TRBV5-1	15	TRBJ2-1	-	CASSLTGDSYNEQFF	TGCGCCAGCAGCTTGACAGGGGACTCCTACAATGAGCAGTTCTTC
-	TRBV4-3	14	TRBJ1-5	-	CASSQSPGNQPQHF	TGCGCCAGCAGCCAGTCCCCGGGGAATCAGCCCCAGCATTTT
TRBD1	TRBV25-1	15	TRBJ1-6	-	CASSVTGGRDSPLHF	TGTGCCAGCAGTGTGACAGGGGGTAGAGATTCACCCCTCCACTTT
-	TRBV19	13	TRBJ1-2	-	CASSIAPDYGYTF	TGTGCCAGTAGTATAGCCCCCGACTATGGCTACACCTTC
TRBD1	TRBV24-1	14	TRBJ1-5	-	CATSAGQAYQPQHF	TGTGCCACCAGTGCGGGACAGGCTTATCAGCCCCAGCATTTT
-	TRBV2	11	TRBJ1-5	-	CASAQGQPQHF	TGTGCCAGCGCCCAGGGACAGCCCCAGCATTTT
-	TRBV12-5	13	TRBJ1-2	-	CASGLRRVYGYTF	TGTGCTAGTGGTTTGCGACGGGTCTATGGCTACACCTTC
-	TRBV14	12	TRBJ2-1	-	CASSQEEVEQFF	TGTGCCAGCAGCCAAGAGGAGGTTGAGCAGTTCTTC
TRBD2	TRBV3-1/TRBV3-2	15	TRBJ2-1	-	CASSQVFGGAFEQFF	TGTGCCAGCAGCCAAGTTTTCGGGGGGGCCTTTGAGCAGTTCTTC
-	TRBV6-5	16	TRBJ1-3	-	CASSYSTGYSGNTIYF	TGTGCCAGCAGTTACTCGACGGGGTACTCTGGAAACACCATATATTTT
-	TRBV7-6	15	TRBJ2-2	-	CASSKVDPGTGELFF	TGTGCCAGCAGCAAAGTCGACCCGGGAACCGGGGAGCTGTTTTTT
TRBD2	TRBV7-2	19	TRBJ2-2	-	CASSPMGLAGGPGTGELFF	TGTGCCAGCAGCCCGATGGGACTAGCGGGGGGGCCGGGCACCGGGGAGCTGTTTTTT
-	TRBV4-3	13	TRBJ1-4	-	CASSQDRGGKLFF	TGCGCCAGCAGCCAAGATCGGGGGGGAAAACTGTTTTTT
-	TRBV4-3	17	TRBJ1-1	-	CASSQVVSRVPNTEAFF	TGCGCCAGCAGCCAAGTAGTAAGCAGGGTTCCGAACACTGAAGCTTTCTTT
TRBD1	TRBV7-6	15	TRBJ2-2	-	CASSLGTGNTGELFF	TGTGCCAGCAGCTTAGGGACAGGGAACACCGGGGAGCTGTTTTTT
-	TRBV9	13	TRBJ1-2	-	CASSVEGQHGYTF	TGTGCCAGCAGCGTAGAGGGGCAGCATGGCTACACCTTC
TRBD1	TRBV4-2	15	TRBJ1-2	-	CASSQDGGTGFGYTF	TGTGCCAGCAGCCAAGATGGAGGGACAGGGTTCGGCTACACCTTC
TRBD2	TRBV9	15	TRBJ2-1	-	CASTQSGGAYNEQFF	TGTGCCAGCACCCAGAGCGGGGGGGCCTACAATGAGCAGTTCTTC
TRBD1	TRBV7-8	16	TRBJ1-5	-	CASSFTDRLGNQPQHF	TGTGCCAGCAGCTTTACGGACAGGCTCGGCAATCAGCCCCAGCATTTT
-	TRBV19	14	TRBJ2-3	-	CASSTLVSPDTQYF	TGTGCCAGTAGTACCCTAGTAAGCCCAGATACGCAGTATTTT
TRBD2	TRBV5-1	15	TRBJ2-7	-	CASSIYSGGFDEQYF	TGCGCCAGCAGCATCTATAGCGGGGGGTTTGACGAGCAGTACTTC
-	TRBV5-6	13	TRBJ1-2	once	CASSLSVLKGYTF	TGTGCCAGCAGCTTGAGCGTACTAAAAGGCTACACCTTC
TRBD1	TRBV4-2	15	TRBJ1-5	-	CASSRGQGTGQPQHF	TGTGCCAGCAGCCGCGGACAGGGGACAGGGCAGCCCCAGCATTTT
-	TRBV6-5	16	TRBJ1-6	-	CASSYPGTGNGSPLHF	TGTGCCAGCAGTTACCCGGGAACAGGGAATGGATCACCCCTCCACTTT
TRBD1	TRBV3-1/TRBV3-2	15	TRBJ2-7	-	CASSQAGQGIHEQYF	TGTGCCAGCAGCCAAGCGGGACAGGGAATCCACGAGCAGTACTTC
-	TRBV4-1	16	TRBJ2-3	-	CASSPLASGYTDTQYF	TGCGCCAGCAGCCCTTTAGCAAGCGGGTACACAGATACGCAGTATTTT
TRBD2	TRBV5-4	16	TRBJ2-3	once	CASSFRLAENVDTQYF	TGTGCCAGCAGCTTCCGACTAGCAGAGAATGTAGATACGCAGTATTTT
TRBD1	TRBV29-1	14	TRBJ1-2	once	CSFSRTGPNYGYTF	TGCAGCTTTTCCCGGACAGGGCCAAACTATGGCTACACCTTC
-	TRBV19	17	TRBJ1-1	few	CASSIRPRRRGDAEAFF	TGTGCCAGTAGTATACGTCCTAGGAGGAGGGGAGACGCTGAAGCTTTCTTT
TRBD1	TRBV5-1	16	TRBJ2-3	-	CASMVGPTGGTDTQYF	TGCGCCAGCATGGTGGGACCGACAGGGGGCACAGATACGCAGTATTTT
TRBD1	TRBV18	17	TRBJ2-2	-	CASSKGRQGFNTGELFF	TGTGCCAGCTCAAAAGGGCGACAGGGTTTCAACACCGGGGAGCTGTTTTTT
-	TRBV2	15	TRBJ2-2	-	CASSDGAAGTGELFF	TGTGCCAGCAGTGATGGGGCGGCTGGCACCGGGGAGCTGTTTTTT
-	TRBV7-9	13	TRBJ2-2	-	CASSLVSTGELFF	TGTGCCAGCAGCTTAGTGTCGACCGGGGAGCTGTTTTTT
-	TRBV6-6	14	TRBJ1-2	-	CASSTGETGNGYTF	TGTGCCAGCAGCACGGGGGAAACGGGAAATGGCTACACCTTC
TRBD1	TRBV14	16	TRBJ2-7	-	CASSHPGQIGLYEQYF	TGTGCCAGCAGCCACCCGGGACAGATTGGCCTCTACGAGCAGTACTTC
TRBD1	TRBV7-9	14	TRBJ1-2	many	CASSSWTGGYGYTF	TGTGCCAGCAGCTCTTGGACAGGGGGCTACGGCTACACCTTC
-	TRBV5-5	14	TRBJ2-5	-	CASSPPGGVETQYF	TGTGCCAGCAGCCCGCCAGGAGGGGTCGAGACCCAGTACTTC